Shown below are 17 T cell receptor beta chains from a single sample sequenced in a study of post-analysis software for immune sequencing data. The TCR beta cDNA libraries carried unique molecular identifiers. TCRdb reanalysed the PCR reads using MiXCR and keeps one entry per CDR3 protein. The sample records hundreds of thousands of distinct CDR3 sequences, 25% to 30% being singletons. Antigens for these TCRs are unknown. Whole-study results and caveats: Patients had higher frequencies than controls of about five TRBV segments, including TRBV5-6, TRBV5-1 and TRBV20-1.

Sequencing was carried out using blood. These receptor sequences come from a girl aged 10 to 17 with multiple sclerosis.

This chain links TRBV7-9 with TRBJ2-7; D gene uncertain. The CDR3 extends over 17 amino acids. V was trimmed by 1 base and J by 0 bases, leaving 16 bases between them. The V gene's germline CDR1 is SEHNR and CDR2 FQNEAQ (reference sequence). CDR3 in amino acids: CASSLVPSAQLSYEQYF. The CDR3 DNA is TGTGCCAGCAGCTTAGTACCGTCAGCCCAACTCTCCTACGAGCAGTACTTC. The entire variable domain, with the rest obtained from reference TRBV7-9 and TRBJ2-7, is as follows: DTGVSQNPRHKITKRGQNVTFRCDPISEHNRLYWYRQTLGQGPEFLTYFQNEAQLEKSRLLSDRFSAERPKGSFSTLEIQRTEQGDSAMYLCASSLVPSAQLSYEQYFGPGTRLTVT.

This chain links TRBV7-2 with TRBJ2-5, with a weak D call TRBD1 (7 bases). The germline V gene encodes CDR1 SGHTA and CDR2 FQGNSA. The V end lost 5 bases, the J end lost 5 bases, and 18 bases lay between the germline ends. This CDR3 contains 15 residues. The CDR3 bases are TGTGCCAGCAGCCTTGTACAGGGGAGGTTGGAGACCCAGTACTTC. Translating it yields CASSLVQGRLETQYF.

This clonotype was detected ten times or more. The V gene is TRBV7-6, the J gene TRBJ2-3, with TRBD1 as a possible D gene (6 bases). The CDR3 is 13 amino acids. V was cut by 3 bases and J by 6 bases, with 10 bases left in between. Germline V gene data show CDR1 as SGHVS and CDR2 as FNYEAQ. The CDR3 reads CASSFSDRDTQYF. The CDR3, as DNA: TGTGCCAGCAGCTTCTCCGACAGGGATACGCAGTATTTT.

This clonotype has only a few counts. V and J are TRBV18 and TRBJ2-1; D perhaps matches TRBD2 (5 bases). CDR1 and CDR2 (germline): KGHSH, LQKENI. This CDR3 has 14 residues. Trimming removed 3 bases from V and 3 bases from J, with 9 bases in between. The CDR3 region has the DNA TGTGCCAGCTCACCGATGGAGGTCTACAATGAGCAGTTCTTC. This gives the protein CASSPMEVYNEQFF.

V and J are TRBV6-1 and TRBJ2-2; D ambiguous. The CDR3 runs 13 residues. From germline, CDR1 is MNHNS and CDR2 SASEGT. Between the trimmed V and J ends, which lost 7 bases and 3 bases, there was a span of 9 bases. The CDR3 coding sequence is TGTGCCAGCAACACCGAATACACCGGGGAGCTGTTTTTT. As protein: CASNTEYTGELFF.

In this sample, this clonotype turned up many times. The chain links TRBV29-1 to TRBJ2-4, with unresolved D. V was clipped by 0 bases and J by 0 bases, with 15 bases between them. This CDR3 is 17 amino acids long. Germline values: CDR1 SQVTM, CDR2 ANQGSEA. The chain's CDR3 is CSVEEFPQILAKNIQYF. DNA for the CDR3: TGCAGCGTTGAAGAGTTCCCGCAGATACTAGCCAAAAACATTCAGTACTTC.

The rearrangement uses TRBV7-2 and TRBJ2-1; D call uncertain. The ends were cut back, 3 bases at V and 15 bases at J, with 12 bases in the middle. Per germline, CDR1 SGHTA and CDR2 FQGNSA. CDR3 length: 11 residues. CDR3 residues: CASSFLLGLFF. In nucleotides, the CDR3 is TGTGCCAGCAGCTTTTTGCTCGGTCTGTTCTTC.

J is TRBJ2-3 and V is TRBV29-1; either TRBD1 or TRBD2 may supply D (5 bases each). The CDR3 is 14 residues long. V lost 3 bases and J 7 bases, leaving 17 bases between the germline ends. Germline V lookup: CDR1 SQVTM, CDR2 ANQGSEA. The CDR3 is CSVDGGISTHTQYF. DNA of the CDR3: TGCAGCGTTGATGGGGGAATCTCTACGCATACGCAGTATTTT.

The V call is TRBV29-1, the J call TRBJ1-2, with D hard to call. The CDR3 is made up of 11 amino acids. CDR1 is SQVTM and CDR2 is ANQGSEA in the germline V gene. Trimming removed 5 bases at V and 6 bases at J, with 10 bases between. The CDR3: CSVTDTNGYTF. CDR3 sequence (DNA): TGCAGCGTTACTGACACCAATGGCTACACCTTC.

In this sample, this clonotype turned up a few times. The gene calls are TRBV29-1 and TRBJ2-7, with 9 bases matching TRBD2. V trimming: 1 base; J trimming: 4 bases; junction bases outside the gene matches: 14. The germline V gene has CDR1 SQVTM and CDR2 ANQGSEA. This CDR3 region has 17 residues. CDR3 nucleotide sequence: TGCAGCGTTGAAGGCGCGACGGCGGGAGGGGGTAATTACGAGCAGTACTTC. Its protein product is CSVEGATAGGGNYEQYF.

This chain's CDR3 is CASGQGASYGYTF. CDR3 DNA sequence: TGTGCCAGCGGACAGGGGGCGAGCTATGGCTACACCTTC. This chain connects TRBV27 to TRBJ1-2, with TRBD1 matching over 11 bases. Germline trimming cut 8 bases from V and 4 bases from J; bases unmatched to any gene: 3. Germline V CDR1 and CDR2: MNHEY, SMNVEV (reference sequence). The CDR3 runs to 13 residues.

The rearrangement links TRBV9 to TRBJ1-1, with D perhaps matching TRBD1 (6 bases). Trimming stripped 4 bases from V and 0 bases from J, with 13 bases between. This CDR3 contains 15 residues. Germline CDR1 and CDR2: SGDLS and YYNGEE. The CDR3 sequence is CASSPWTVMNTEAFF. Written as DNA, the CDR3 is TGTGCCAGCAGCCCTTGGACAGTTATGAACACTGAAGCTTTCTTT.

This chain uses TRBV11-2 with TRBJ1-2; D gene unclear. This CDR3 comprises 12 residues. Germline V lookup: CDR1 SGHAT, CDR2 FQNNGV. Trimming took off 5 bases at V and 8 bases at J, with 12 bases between the two ends. The CDR3 sequence is CASSQTRGGYTF. The CDR3 bases are TGTGCCAGCAGCCAGACACGAGGGGGCTACACCTTC.

The chain recombines TRBV28 with TRBJ2-7; TRBD2 matches 9 bases. Germline loops: CDR1 MDHEN, CDR2 SYDVKM. With V trimmed by 5 bases and J by 0 bases, 2 bases remained unmatched. The CDR3 spans 14 residues. CDR3 sequence (DNA): TGTGCCAGCAGTAGCGGGAGGCACTCCTACGAGCAGTACTTC. Protein sequence: CASSSGRHSYEQYF.

This rearrangement joins TRBV4-3 to TRBJ2-1; 7 nucleotides line up with TRBD1. Germline CDR1 is LGHNA and CDR2 is YSLEER. Unmatched junction bases numbered 8, after V lost 1 base and J lost 2 bases. The CDR3 runs 17 residues. CDR3 region: CASSQVFRGFAYNEQFF. The DNA for the CDR3 is TGCGCCAGCAGCCAAGTCTTCAGGGGGTTCGCCTACAATGAGCAGTTCTTC.

This clonotype was observed a few times. One junction end disagrees with the germline gene, perhaps due to a read error. The rearrangement links TRBV12-3 or TRBV12-4 to TRBJ2-7; D possibly uses TRBD1 or TRBD2 (5 bases each). The CDR3 covers 14 residues. DNA of the CDR3: TGTGCCAGCAGTTTGGGACGGGATTCCTCCGAGCAGTACTTC. Residues: CASSLGRDSSEQYF.

This clonotype showed up just a few times. The chain recombines TRBV28 with TRBJ2-7, with D tentatively TRBD1 (5 bases). Germline V gene data show CDR1 as MDHEN and CDR2 as SYDVKM. V was trimmed by 10 bases and J by 7 bases, leaving 20 bases between them. CDR3 length: 13 amino acids. CDR3 amino acids: CATSPVRVGEQYF. CDR3 bases: TGTGCCACCTCCCCGGTCAGGGTGGGTGAGCAGTACTTC.